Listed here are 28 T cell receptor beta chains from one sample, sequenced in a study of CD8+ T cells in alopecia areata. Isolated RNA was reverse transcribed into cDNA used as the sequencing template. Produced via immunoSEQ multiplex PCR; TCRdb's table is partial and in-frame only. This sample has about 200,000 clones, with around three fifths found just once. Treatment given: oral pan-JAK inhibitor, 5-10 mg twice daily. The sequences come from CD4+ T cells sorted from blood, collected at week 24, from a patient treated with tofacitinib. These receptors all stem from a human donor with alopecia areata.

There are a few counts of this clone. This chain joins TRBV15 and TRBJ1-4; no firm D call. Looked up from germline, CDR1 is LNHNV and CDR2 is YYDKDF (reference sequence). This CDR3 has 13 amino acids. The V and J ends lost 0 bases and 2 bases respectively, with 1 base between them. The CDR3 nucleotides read TGTGCCACCAGCAGAGATACTAATGAAAAACTGTTTTTT. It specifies CATSRDTNEKLFF.

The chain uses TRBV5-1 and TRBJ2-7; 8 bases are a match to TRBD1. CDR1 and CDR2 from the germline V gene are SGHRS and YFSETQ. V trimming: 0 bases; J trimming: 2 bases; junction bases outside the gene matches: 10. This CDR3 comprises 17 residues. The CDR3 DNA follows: TGCGCCAGCAGCTTGGTAGTGGACAGGGCCGTAACCTACGAGCAGTACTTC. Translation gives CASSLVVDRAVTYEQYF.

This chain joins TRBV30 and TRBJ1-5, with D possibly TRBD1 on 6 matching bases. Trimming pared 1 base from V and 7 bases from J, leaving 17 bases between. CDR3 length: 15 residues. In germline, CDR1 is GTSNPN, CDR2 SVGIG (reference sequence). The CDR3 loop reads CAWSARGGLNQPQHF. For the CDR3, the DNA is TGTGCCTGGAGTGCACGAGGGGGGCTGAACCAGCCCCAGCATTTT.

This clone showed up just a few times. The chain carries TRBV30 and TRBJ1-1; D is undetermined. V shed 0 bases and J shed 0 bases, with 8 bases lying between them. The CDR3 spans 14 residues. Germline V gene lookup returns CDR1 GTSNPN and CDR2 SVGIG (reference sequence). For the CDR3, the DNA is TGTGCCTGGAGTGTAGCCGGCTTGAACACTGAAGCTTTCTTT. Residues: CAWSVAGLNTEAFF.

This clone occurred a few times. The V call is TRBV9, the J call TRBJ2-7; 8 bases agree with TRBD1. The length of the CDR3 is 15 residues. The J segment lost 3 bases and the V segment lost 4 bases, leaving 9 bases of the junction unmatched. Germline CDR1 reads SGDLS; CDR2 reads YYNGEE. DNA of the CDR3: TGTGCCAGCAGCTTGACCGGGACAGGTGACTACGAGCAGTACTTC. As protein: CASSLTGTGDYEQYF. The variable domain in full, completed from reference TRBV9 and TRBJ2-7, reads DSGVTQTPKHLITATGQRVTLRCSPRSGDLSVYWYQQSLDQGLQFLIQYYNGEERAKGNILERFSAQQFPDLHSELNLSSLELGDSALYFCASSLTGTGDYEQYFGPGTRLTVT.

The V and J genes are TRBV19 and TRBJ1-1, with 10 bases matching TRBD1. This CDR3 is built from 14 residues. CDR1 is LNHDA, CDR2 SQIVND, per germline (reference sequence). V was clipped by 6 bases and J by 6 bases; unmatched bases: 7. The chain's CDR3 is CASSRDRGGAEAFF. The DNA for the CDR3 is TGTGCCAGTAGCCGGGACAGGGGTGGTGCTGAAGCTTTCTTT.

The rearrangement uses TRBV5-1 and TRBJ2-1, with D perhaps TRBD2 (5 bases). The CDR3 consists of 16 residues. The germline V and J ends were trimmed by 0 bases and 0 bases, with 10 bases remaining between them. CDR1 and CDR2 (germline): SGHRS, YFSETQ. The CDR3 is CASSLALGSSYNEQFF. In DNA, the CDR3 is TGCGCCAGCAGCTTGGCCCTAGGGAGCTCCTACAATGAGCAGTTCTTC.

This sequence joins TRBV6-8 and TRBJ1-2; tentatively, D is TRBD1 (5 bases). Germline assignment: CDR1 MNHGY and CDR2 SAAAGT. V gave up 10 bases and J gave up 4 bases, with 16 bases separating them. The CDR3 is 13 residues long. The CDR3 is CATHPRQLYGYTF. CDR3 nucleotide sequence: TGTGCCACCCATCCCCGACAGCTCTATGGCTACACCTTC.

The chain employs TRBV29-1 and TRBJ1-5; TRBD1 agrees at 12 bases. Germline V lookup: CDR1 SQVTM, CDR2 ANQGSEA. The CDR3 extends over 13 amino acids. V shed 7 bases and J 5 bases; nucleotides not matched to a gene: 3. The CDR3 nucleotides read TGCAGCGCGGGACAGGGGGCGGATCAGCCCCAGCATTTT. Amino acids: CSAGQGADQPQHF.

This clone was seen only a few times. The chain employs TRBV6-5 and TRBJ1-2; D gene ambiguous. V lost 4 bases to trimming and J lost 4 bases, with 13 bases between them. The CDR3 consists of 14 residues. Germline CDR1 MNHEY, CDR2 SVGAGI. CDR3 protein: CASSSPDSGYGYTF. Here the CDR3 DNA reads TGTGCCAGCAGTTCCCCGGACTCAGGCTATGGCTACACCTTC.

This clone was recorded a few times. CDR3 in DNA: TGCAGCGTTGAAGGCGACCCCAGCGGGGGCACAGATACGCAGTATTTT. Translation: CSVEGDPSGGTDTQYF. J is TRBJ2-3 and V is TRBV29-1; TRBD2 matches at 7 bases. Germline values: CDR1 SQVTM, CDR2 ANQGSEA. The CDR3 loop spans 16 amino acids. J lost 1 base, V lost 1 base, and 8 bases had no gene match.

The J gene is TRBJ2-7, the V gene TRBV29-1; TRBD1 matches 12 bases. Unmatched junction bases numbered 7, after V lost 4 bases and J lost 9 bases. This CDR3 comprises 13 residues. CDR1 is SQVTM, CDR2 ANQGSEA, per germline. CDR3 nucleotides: TGCAGCGTTGCCAGGGACAGGGGGCAAGGGCAGTACTTC. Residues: CSVARDRGQGQYF.

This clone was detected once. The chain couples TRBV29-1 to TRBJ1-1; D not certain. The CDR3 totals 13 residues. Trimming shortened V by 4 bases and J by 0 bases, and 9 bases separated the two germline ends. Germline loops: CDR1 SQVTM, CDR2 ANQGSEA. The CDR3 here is CSVGTRLNTEAFF. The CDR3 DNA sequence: TGCAGCGTTGGAACAAGGCTGAACACTGAAGCTTTCTTT.

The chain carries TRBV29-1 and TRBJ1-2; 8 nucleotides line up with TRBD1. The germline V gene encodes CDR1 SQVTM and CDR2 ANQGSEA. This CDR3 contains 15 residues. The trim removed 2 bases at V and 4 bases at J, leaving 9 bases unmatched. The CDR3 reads CSVELVYRGVYGYTF. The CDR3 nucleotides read TGCAGCGTTGAACTGGTTTACAGGGGGGTCTATGGCTACACCTTC.

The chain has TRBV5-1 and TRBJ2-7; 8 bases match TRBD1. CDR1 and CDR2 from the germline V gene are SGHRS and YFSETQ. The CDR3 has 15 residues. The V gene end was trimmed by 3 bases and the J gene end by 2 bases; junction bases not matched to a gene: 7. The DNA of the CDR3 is TGCGCCAGCAGCTCGACCGGGACAGGCACCTACGAGCAGTACTTC. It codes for CASSSTGTGTYEQYF. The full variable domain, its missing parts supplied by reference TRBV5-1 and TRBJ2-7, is KAGVTQTPRYLIKTRGQQVTLSCSPISGHRSVSWYQQTPGQGLQFLFEYFSETQRNKGNFPGRFSGRQFSNSRSEMNVSTLELGDSALYLCASSSTGTGTYEQYFGPGTRLTVT.

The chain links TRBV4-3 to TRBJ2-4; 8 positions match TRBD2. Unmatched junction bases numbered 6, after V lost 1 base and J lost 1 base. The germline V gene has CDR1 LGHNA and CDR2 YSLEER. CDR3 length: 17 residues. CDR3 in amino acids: CASSQGGASGAKNIQYF. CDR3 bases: TGCGCCAGCAGCCAAGGTGGAGCTAGCGGGGCCAAAAACATTCAGTACTTC.

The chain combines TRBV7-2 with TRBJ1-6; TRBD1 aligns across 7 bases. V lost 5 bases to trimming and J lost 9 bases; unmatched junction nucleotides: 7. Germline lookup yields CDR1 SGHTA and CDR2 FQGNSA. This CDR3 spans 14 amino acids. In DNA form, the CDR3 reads TGTGCCAGCAGCGAGAGACAGGGAAGTTCACCCCTCCACTTT. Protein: CASSERQGSSPLHF.

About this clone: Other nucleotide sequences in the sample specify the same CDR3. The CDR3: CASSVEGTDTQYF. Written as DNA, the CDR3 is TGTGCCAGCAGCGTAGAGGGAACAGATACGCAGTATTTT. The V and J genes are TRBV9 and TRBJ2-3; unclear D gene. This CDR3 is built from 13 residues. The germline V gene encodes CDR1 SGDLS and CDR2 YYNGEE. V was cut by 0 bases and J by 3 bases, with 5 bases left in between.

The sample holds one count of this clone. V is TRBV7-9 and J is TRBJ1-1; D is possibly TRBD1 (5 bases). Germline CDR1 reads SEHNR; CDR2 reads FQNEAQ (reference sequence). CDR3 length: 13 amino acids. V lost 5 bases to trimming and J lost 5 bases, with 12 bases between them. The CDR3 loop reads CASSPSGGTEAFF. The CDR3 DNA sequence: TGTGCCAGCAGCCCAAGTGGGGGGACTGAAGCTTTCTTT.

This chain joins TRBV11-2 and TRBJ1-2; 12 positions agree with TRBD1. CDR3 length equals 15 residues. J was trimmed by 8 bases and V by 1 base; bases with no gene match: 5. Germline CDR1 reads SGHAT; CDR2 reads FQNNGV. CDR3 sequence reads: CASSLAGQGASGYTF. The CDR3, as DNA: TGTGCCAGCAGCTTAGCGGGACAGGGGGCGTCGGGCTACACCTTC.

The CDR3 loop reads CASSPGSTLSSYNEQFF. DNA for the CDR3: TGTGCCAGCTCACCAGGGAGCACTCTAAGCTCCTACAATGAGCAGTTCTTC. The chain combines TRBV18 with TRBJ2-1; the D gene is possibly TRBD2 (5 bases). The germline CDR1 and CDR2 sequences are KGHSH and LQKENI. V was shortened by 2 bases and J by 0 bases, with 14 bases between the two germline ends. CDR3 length: 17 amino acids.

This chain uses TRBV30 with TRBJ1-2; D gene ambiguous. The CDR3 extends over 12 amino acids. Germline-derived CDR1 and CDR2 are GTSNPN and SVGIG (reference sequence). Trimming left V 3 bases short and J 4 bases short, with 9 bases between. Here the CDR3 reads CAWSGNSYGYTF. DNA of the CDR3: TGTGCCTGGAGCGGAAACAGCTATGGCTACACCTTC. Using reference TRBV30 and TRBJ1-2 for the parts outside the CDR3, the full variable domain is SQTIHQWPATLVQPVGSPLSLECTVEGTSNPNLYWYRQAAGRGLQLLFYSVGIGQISSEVPQNLSASRPQDRQFILSSKKLLLSDSGFYLCAWSGNSYGYTFGSGTRLTVV.

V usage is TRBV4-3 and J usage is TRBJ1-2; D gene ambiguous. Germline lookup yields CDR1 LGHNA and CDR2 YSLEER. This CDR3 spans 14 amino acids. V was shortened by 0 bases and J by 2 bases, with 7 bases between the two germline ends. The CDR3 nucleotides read TGCGCCAGCAGCCAAGATGCCGGGAACTATGGCTACACCTTC. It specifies CASSQDAGNYGYTF.

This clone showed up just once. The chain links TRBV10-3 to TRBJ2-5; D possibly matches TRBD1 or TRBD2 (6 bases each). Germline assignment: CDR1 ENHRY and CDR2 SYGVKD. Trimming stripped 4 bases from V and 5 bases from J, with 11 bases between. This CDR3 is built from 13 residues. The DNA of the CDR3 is TGTGCCATCAGTGGGGGGGCTTTGGAGACCCAGTACTTC. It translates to CAISGGALETQYF.

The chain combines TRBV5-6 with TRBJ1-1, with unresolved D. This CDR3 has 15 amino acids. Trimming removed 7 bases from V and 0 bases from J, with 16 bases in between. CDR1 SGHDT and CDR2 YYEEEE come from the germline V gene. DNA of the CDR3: TGTGCCAGCCAACCCGACCCGGGCCTGAACACTGAAGCTTTCTTT. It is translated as CASQPDPGLNTEAFF.

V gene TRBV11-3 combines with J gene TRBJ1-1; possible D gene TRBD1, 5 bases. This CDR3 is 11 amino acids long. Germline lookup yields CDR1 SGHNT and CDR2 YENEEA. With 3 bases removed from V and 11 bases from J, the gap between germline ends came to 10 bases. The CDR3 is CASSLRGAAFF. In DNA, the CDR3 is TGTGCCAGCAGCTTGCGAGGGGCGGCTTTCTTT.

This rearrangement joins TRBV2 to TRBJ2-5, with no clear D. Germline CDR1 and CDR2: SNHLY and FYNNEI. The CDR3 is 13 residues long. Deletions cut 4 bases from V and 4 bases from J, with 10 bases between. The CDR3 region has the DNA TGTGCCAGCAGTGGGCAATGGGGAGAGACCCAGTACTTC. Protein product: CASSGQWGETQYF.

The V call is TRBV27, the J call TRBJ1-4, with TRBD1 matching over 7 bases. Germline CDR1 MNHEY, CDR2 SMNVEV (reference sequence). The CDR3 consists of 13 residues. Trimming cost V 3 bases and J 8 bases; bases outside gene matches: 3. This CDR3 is CASSFSRGEKLFF. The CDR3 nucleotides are TGTGCCAGCAGTTTTAGCAGGGGGGAAAAACTGTTTTTT.